A selection of T cell receptor beta chains follows, all from one sample in a study of T cell responses to AZD1222 COVID-19 vaccine. Sequencing was performed with immunoSEQ multiplex PCR; in TCRdb, only in-frame clones are kept and a portion is missing. The top ten clones hold 2.5% to 4% of a sample with about 110,000 clones, roughly 86% of them seen once. The starting material was peripheral blood, obtained on day 0 of AZD1222 vaccination. The origin of the receptors is an adult in good health. Both conserved end residues are part of each CDR3. A D gene is named only where the DNA matches it firmly. Only some rows state a clone size, as once, few, many or a class for expanded clones.

.,TRBV19,.,TRBJ1-5,CASSNDIGGNQPQHF,TGTGCCAGTAGTAACGACATCGGCGGCAATCAGCCCCAGCATTTT
.,TRBV7-9,.,TRBJ2-5,CASSPGLHLQETQYF,TGTGCCAGCAGCCCGGGACTCCACTTACAAGAGACCCAGTACTTC
.,TRBV4-1,.,TRBJ1-1,CASSQEAGQYTEAFF,TGCGCCAGCAGCCAAGAAGCCGGACAGTACACTGAAGCTTTCTTT
few,TRBV5-6,TRBD1,TRBJ1-2,CASSRDRVGYGYTF,TGTGCCAGCAGCCGGGACAGGGTAGGCTATGGCTACACCTTC
.,TRBV5-4,TRBD1,TRBJ1-1,CASSPQNRDRGRAFF,TGTGCCAGCAGCCCGCAAAACCGGGACAGGGGGCGGGCTTTCTTT
.,TRBV6-5,TRBD1,TRBJ2-3,CASRDRGRTDTQYF,TGTGCCAGCAGGGACAGGGGACGCACAGATACGCAGTATTTT
.,TRBV13,.,TRBJ2-7,CASSWRTSSYEQYF,TGTGCCAGCAGCTGGAGAACGAGCTCCTACGAGCAGTACTTC
once,TRBV2,TRBD1,TRBJ2-2,CASSEARDRATNTGELFF,TGTGCCAGCAGTGAAGCCAGGGACAGAGCTACGAACACCGGGGAGCTGTTTTTT
.,TRBV3-1/TRBV3-2,TRBD2,TRBJ2-5,CASSLSGGATETQYF,TGTGCCAGCAGCCTTAGCGGGGGGGCCACAGAGACCCAGTACTTC
.,TRBV6-2/TRBV6-3,.,TRBJ2-7,CASSFILTGASYEQYF,TGTGCCAGCAGTTTCATTCTAACTGGAGCCTCCTACGAGCAGTACTTC
.,TRBV11-2,.,TRBJ1-6,CASSLGVSGSPLHF,TGTGCCAGCAGCTTAGGGGTCTCCGGTTCACCCCTCCACTTT
.,TRBV4-1,.,TRBJ1-2,CASSQARGAHGYTF,TGCGCCAGCAGCCAAGCCAGAGGGGCGCATGGCTACACCTTC
once,TRBV7-2,.,TRBJ2-5,CASSLAPGYQETQYF,TGTGCCAGCAGCTTAGCCCCAGGTTACCAAGAGACCCAGTACTTC
once,TRBV5-1,TRBD1,TRBJ1-1,CASSLEGQHYGGAFF,TGCGCCAGCAGCTTGGAGGGACAGCACTACGGCGGAGCTTTCTTT
once,TRBV30,TRBD1,TRBJ2-5,CAWRGQGVETQYF,TGTGCCTGGAGGGGACAGGGCGTCGAGACCCAGTACTTC
.,TRBV5-5,TRBD1,TRBJ2-5,CASSWTGTEETQYF,TGTGCCAGCAGCTGGACCGGGACAGAAGAGACCCAGTACTTC
.,TRBV28,.,TRBJ1-3,CASNPRPTFSGNTIYF,TGTGCCAGCAATCCAAGACCCACCTTCTCTGGAAACACCATATATTTT
.,TRBV4-1,.,TRBJ1-5,CASSQGILDNQPQHF,TGCGCCAGCAGCCAAGGGATCCTGGACAATCAGCCCCAGCATTTT
.,TRBV3-1/TRBV3-2,.,TRBJ1-1,CASSQAVSGGEAFF,TGTGCCAGCAGCCAAGCTGTGTCCGGGGGCGAAGCTTTCTTT
.,TRBV28,TRBD2,TRBJ2-2,CASSSPGGGTGELFF,TGTGCCAGCAGTTCTCCCGGCGGGGGGACCGGGGAGCTGTTTTTT
.,TRBV11-3,.,TRBJ2-5,CASSPSGVQETQYF,TGTGCCAGCAGCCCCTCTGGGGTGCAAGAGACCCAGTACTTC
.,TRBV19,.,TRBJ1-5,CATNGGSSIGNQPQHF,TGTGCCACCAACGGAGGCAGCAGTATTGGCAATCAGCCCCAGCATTTT
once,TRBV6-5,.,TRBJ1-1,CASSSTRTRNTEAFF,TGTGCCAGCAGTTCCACTAGGACGAGGAACACTGAAGCTTTCTTT
few,TRBV30,.,TRBJ1-1,CAWSDREAFF,TGTGCCTGGAGCGACAGGGAAGCTTTCTTT
once,TRBV2,.,TRBJ1-6,CASSAYQGSNSPLHF,TGTGCCAGCAGTGCGTATCAGGGTAGTAATTCACCCCTCCACTTT
.,TRBV10-3,TRBD1,TRBJ1-6,CAISDGTGDSSPLHF,TGTGCCATCAGTGATGGGACAGGGGATAGTTCACCCCTCCACTTT
.,TRBV11-3,.,TRBJ2-3,CASSPSGHNTDTQYF,TGTGCCAGCAGCCCCTCGGGCCACAACACAGATACGCAGTATTTT
.,TRBV6-6,TRBD2,TRBJ2-7,CASSYSSGAPYEQYF,TGTGCCAGCAGTTACTCTAGCGGGGCGCCCTACGAGCAGTACTTC
once,TRBV28,TRBD2,TRBJ2-7,CASQERENEQYF,TGTGCCAGCCAGGAGCGGGAAAACGAGCAGTACTTC
.,TRBV7-8,TRBD2,TRBJ2-1,CASSEGYRGGEQFF,TGTGCCAGCAGCGAGGGCTACCGGGGGGGAGAGCAGTTCTTC
.,TRBV19,TRBD1,TRBJ1-1,CASSIYRTGPMNTEAFF,TGTGCCAGTAGTATATATCGGACAGGCCCCATGAACACTGAAGCTTTCTTT
.,TRBV6-2/TRBV6-3,.,TRBJ2-7,CASSIHYEQYF,TGTGCCAGCAGTATTCACTACGAGCAGTACTTC
.,TRBV12-3/TRBV12-4,.,TRBJ1-2,CASSPTGVWGYTF,TGTGCCAGCAGCCCGACGGGGGTCTGGGGCTACACCTTC
.,TRBV27,TRBD1,TRBJ1-5,CASSFGGQGYQPQHF,TGTGCCAGCAGTTTTGGTGGACAGGGCTATCAGCCCCAGCATTTT
.,TRBV18,TRBD1,TRBJ1-1,CASSPPRDRGGGAFF,TGTGCCAGCTCACCCCCCCGGGACAGAGGTGGTGGAGCTTTCTTT
.,TRBV12-5,TRBD1,TRBJ2-6,CASGPPGQSSGANVLTF,TGTGCTAGTGGCCCACCGGGACAGAGCTCTGGGGCCAACGTCCTGACTTTC
.,TRBV3-1/TRBV3-2,TRBD1,TRBJ1-4,CASSPDREKLFF,TGTGCCAGCAGCCCTGACAGGGAGAAACTGTTTTTT
.,TRBV9,TRBD1,TRBJ1-5,CASSETDRGYQPQHF,TGTGCCAGCAGCGAGACGGACAGGGGGTATCAGCCCCAGCATTTT
.,TRBV6-6,.,TRBJ1-5,CASSYAREVSNQPQHF,TGTGCCAGCAGTTACGCGAGGGAGGTTAGCAATCAGCCCCAGCATTTT
.,TRBV9,TRBD1,TRBJ1-2,CASSPRPGGNYGYTF,TGTGCCAGCAGCCCCCGTCCAGGGGGCAACTATGGCTACACCTTC
.,TRBV19,.,TRBJ2-5,CASSIEGGAQKETQYF,TGTGCCAGTAGTATAGAGGGGGGGGCCCAGAAAGAGACCCAGTACTTC
.,TRBV3-1/TRBV3-2,.,TRBJ1-1,CASSQWDGNTEAFF,TGTGCCAGCAGCCAATGGGACGGGAACACTGAAGCTTTCTTT
.,TRBV5-1,.,TRBJ1-1,CASSQGWMAEAFF,TGCGCCAGCAGTCAGGGATGGATGGCTGAAGCTTTCTTT
once,TRBV5-1,TRBD1,TRBJ2-7,CASSLGDRSYEQYF,TGCGCCAGCAGCTTAGGGGACAGGTCCTACGAGCAGTACTTC
few,TRBV19,.,TRBJ2-4,CASIPTRGGENIQYF,TGTGCCAGTATACCCACGAGGGGTGGGGAAAACATTCAGTACTTC
.,TRBV5-1,.,TRBJ1-3,CASSPGQTRSGNTIYF,TGCGCCAGCAGCCCAGGACAGACCCGCTCTGGAAACACCATATATTTT
.,TRBV6-1,.,TRBJ1-1,CASSEVTGGSEAFF,TGTGCCAGCAGTGAAGTGACCGGAGGGTCTGAAGCTTTCTTT
.,TRBV5-6,TRBD2,TRBJ2-3,CASSMRSGGSTDTQYF,TGTGCCAGCAGCATGCGAAGCGGGGGTAGCACAGATACGCAGTATTTT
.,TRBV6-5,.,TRBJ1-3,CASAANSGNTIYF,TGTGCCAGCGCCGCCAACTCTGGAAACACCATATATTTT
.,TRBV5-8,.,TRBJ1-2,CASSLTGTNYGYTF,TGTGCCAGCAGCTTGACAGGGACTAACTATGGCTACACCTTC
.,TRBV5-4,TRBD1,TRBJ2-3,CASSKGTGDVDTQYF,TGTGCCAGCAGCAAAGGGACAGGGGATGTAGATACGCAGTATTTT
.,TRBV7-9,.,TRBJ1-2,CASSLSQGGARYGYTF,TGTGCCAGCAGCCTATCACAGGGAGGTGCGCGGTATGGCTACACCTTC
.,TRBV28,TRBD1,TRBJ1-6,CASSLGGGQGPMSSYNSPLHF,TGTGCCAGCAGTCTGGGAGGGGGACAGGGTCCTATGAGCTCCTATAATTCACCCCTCCACTTT
few,TRBV7-2,.,TRBJ2-7,CASSPHGGPYEQYF,TGTGCCAGCAGCCCGCACGGGGGCCCCTACGAGCAGTACTTC
once,TRBV9,.,TRBJ1-6,CASSVSQGSPLHF,TGTGCCAGCAGCGTGAGCCAGGGTTCACCCCTCCACTTT